This passage covers 19 T cell receptor beta chains from one sample sequenced in a study of blood T cell repertoires in COVID-19. TCRdb's copy holds only in-frame clones and misses some; the assay was immunoSEQ multiplex PCR. The table lists tens of thousands of clones, roughly 86% of them singletons. Sequenced input: peripheral blood. These receptors were taken from a man aged 55 to 70 with active COVID-19.

This rearrangement joins TRBV4-1 to TRBJ2-2; 7 positions agree with TRBD1. V was pared by 3 bases and J by 6 bases, with 10 bases of the junction left unmatched. The CDR3 sequence is 16 residues long. In germline, CDR1 is MGHRA, CDR2 YSYEKL. The CDR3 protein is CASSQLLDRLPGELFF. In DNA form, the CDR3 reads TGCGCCAGCAGCCAGTTACTGGACAGGTTGCCCGGGGAGCTGTTTTTT.

The chain recombines TRBV11-2 with TRBJ2-7, with D tentatively TRBD2 (6 bases). Germline lookup yields CDR1 SGHAT and CDR2 FQNNGV. V was shortened by 3 bases and J by 6 bases, with 18 bases between the two germline ends. This CDR3 comprises 15 residues. The CDR3 bases are TGTGCCAGCAGCTTGAGGGGCGGAATGGGGGGCGAGCAGTACTTC. Its protein is CASSLRGGMGGEQYF.

The chain couples TRBV5-4 to TRBJ2-7, with D unresolved. Germline CDR1 SGHNT, CDR2 YYREEE (reference sequence). The CDR3 contains 14 residues. V was shortened by 5 bases and J by 1 base, with 13 bases between the two germline ends. Written as DNA, the CDR3 is TGTGCCAGCAGTCCATCCCGCGGATCCTACGAGCAGTACTTC. Protein: CASSPSRGSYEQYF.

CDR3 nucleotides: TGCACCAGCAGCCAAGGGACTAGCGGGACAAGCACAGATACGCAGTATTTT. Its protein is CTSSQGTSGTSTDTQYF. The chain has TRBV1 and TRBJ2-3; the tabulated D call, TRBD2, remains unverified against the DNA. TRBV1 is a pseudogene segment. CDR3 length equals 17 residues.

A word on this clone: The junction differs from germline at one of its ends, possibly a read error. The rearrangement uses TRBV7-7 and TRBJ2-6; the match to TRBD1 covers 7 bases. The CDR3 runs to 15 residues. CDR1 is SSHAT and CDR2 is FNYEAQ in the germline V gene (reference sequence). The CDR3 sequence is CASSLGGAGANVLTF. The DNA of the CDR3 is TGTGCTAGCAGCTTAGGGGGCGCTGGGGCCAACGTCCTGACTTTC.

The chain links TRBV5-3 to TRBJ1-6; D gene uncertain. TRBV5-3 is flagged as an ORF with uncertain function. V gave up 2 bases and J gave up 3 bases, with 3 bases separating them. The CDR3 spans 13 residues. CDR3 nucleotide sequence: TGTGCCAGAAGCTTTAACTATAATTCACCCCTCCACTTT. As protein: CARSFNYNSPLHF.

The V gene is TRBV15, the J gene TRBJ2-4; possibly TRBD1 for D (7 bases). CDR1 and CDR2 from the germline V gene are LNHNV and YYDKDF (reference sequence). The germline V and J ends were trimmed by 3 bases and 0 bases, with 15 bases remaining between them. CDR3 length: 17 residues. CDR3 sequence: CATSSGGTAIAKNIQYF. CDR3 nucleotide sequence: TGTGCCACCAGCAGCGGAGGGACAGCAATAGCCAAAAACATTCAGTACTTC.

This chain links TRBV19 with TRBJ1-1; D is possibly TRBD1 (5 bases). V lost 5 bases, J lost 8 bases, and 12 bases lay in between. This CDR3 has 12 residues. Germline loops: CDR1 LNHDA, CDR2 SQIVND (reference sequence). The CDR3 is CASSRGEREAFF. CDR3 bases: TGTGCCAGTAGTCGGGGGGAGAGAGAAGCTTTCTTT.

The sample holds one count of this clone. The chain uses TRBV12-3 or TRBV12-4 and TRBJ2-1; D gene unclear. The CDR3 extends over 11 amino acids. V dropped 5 bases and J dropped 3 bases, with 2 bases sitting between them. This CDR3 is CASSLYNEQFF. The CDR3 coding sequence is TGTGCCAGCAGTCTCTACAATGAGCAGTTCTTC.

The CDR3 coding sequence is TGCGCCAGCAGTCAATTAACGGACAGAGCTTTCTTT. Protein sequence: CASSQLTDRAFF. V gene TRBV23-1 combines with J gene TRBJ1-1; possible D gene TRBD1, 6 bases. TRBV23-1 is treated as an ORF (open reading frame) with a function not yet certain. Between the trimmed V and J ends, which lost 1 base and 10 bases, there was a span of 10 bases. The CDR3 has 12 residues.

J is TRBJ2-1 and V is TRBV14; D may be TRBD2 (6 bases). V was clipped by 1 base and J by 9 bases, with 13 bases between them. CDR1 SGHDN and CDR2 FVKESK come from the germline V gene. The CDR3 totals 14 residues. The CDR3 DNA reads TGTGCCAGCAGCCAAGCTTCGGAGGGGATTGAGCAGTTCTTC. This gives the protein CASSQASEGIEQFF.

The chain uses TRBV7-8 and TRBJ2-7, with 12 positions matching TRBD2. The V segment lost 3 bases and the J segment 6 bases; nucleotides outside the gene matches: 6. CDR1 is SGHVS, CDR2 FQNEAQ, per germline. The CDR3 has 15 residues. The CDR3 DNA reads TGTGCCAGCAGCTTTCGACTAGCGGGAGTTCCCGAGCAGTACTTC. It encodes CASSFRLAGVPEQYF.

The genes are TRBV27 and TRBJ2-7; 8 nucleotides line up with TRBD1. Unmatched junction bases numbered 5, after V lost 5 bases and J lost 5 bases. CDR1 is MNHEY, CDR2 SMNVEV, per germline (reference sequence). CDR3 length equals 13 residues. The CDR3 region has the DNA TGTGCCAGCAGTACACAGGGGGTCCACGAGCAGTACTTC. Its translation: CASSTQGVHEQYF.

This chain joins TRBV7-8 and TRBJ2-2, with TRBD2 matching over 10 bases. Germline V CDR1 and CDR2: SGHVS, FQNEAQ. With V trimmed by 4 bases and J by 7 bases, 21 bases remained unmatched. This CDR3 contains 20 residues. CDR3 loop: CASSSGQLGLAEAFGGELFF. The CDR3, as DNA: TGTGCCAGCAGCTCCGGACAGCTTGGACTAGCGGAGGCATTTGGCGGGGAGCTGTTTTTT. Combining the CDR3 with reference TRBV7-8 and TRBJ2-2 gives the whole variable domain GAGVSQSPRYKVAKRGQDVALRCDPISGHVSLFWYQQALGQGPEFLTYFQNEAQLDKSGLPSDRFFAERPEGSVSTLKIQRTQQEDSAVYLCASSSGQLGLAEAFGGELFFGEGSRLTVL.

The chain uses TRBV7-3 and TRBJ2-3, with 11 bases identical to TRBD2. The V and J ends lost 5 bases and 3 bases, in that order; junction bases with no gene match: 4. CDR3 length: 15 residues. Germline loops: CDR1 SGHTA, CDR2 FQGTGA. The CDR3 sequence is CASSLAGGMTDTQYF. CDR3 bases: TGTGCCAGCAGCCTAGCGGGAGGTATGACAGATACGCAGTATTTT.

The chain couples TRBV6-1 to TRBJ1-4; a weak D match, TRBD1 (5 bases). Per germline, CDR1 MNHNS and CDR2 SASEGT. CDR3 size: 15 residues. V was shortened by 3 bases and J by 0 bases, with 8 bases between the two germline ends. The CDR3 sequence is CASSDGGATNEKLFF. CDR3 coding DNA: TGTGCCAGCAGTGACGGGGGGGCAACTAATGAAAAACTGTTTTTT.

The chain carries TRBV9 and TRBJ1-6, with D possibly matching TRBD1 (6 bases). The germline gives CDR1 SGDLS, CDR2 YYNGEE. The CDR3 contains 16 residues. V was clipped by 3 bases and J by 7 bases, with 17 bases between them. The CDR3 DNA sequence: TGTGCCAGCAGCGAGTCCGGGACAACATTCAATTCACCCCTCCACTTT. Translating gives CASSESGTTFNSPLHF.

This clone was recorded once. The V and J genes are TRBV11-2 and TRBJ2-5; weak D call: TRBD2 (5 bases). CDR1 SGHAT and CDR2 FQNNGV come from the germline V gene. V shed 5 bases and J shed 5 bases, with 12 bases lying between them. The CDR3 sequence is 13 residues long. The CDR3 sequence is CASSVRRRETQYF. CDR3 bases: TGTGCCAGCAGCGTCAGGAGGCGGGAGACCCAGTACTTC.

The V and J genes are TRBV14 and TRBJ2-1; D is uncertain. Trimming removed 0 bases from V and 0 bases from J, with 9 bases in between. Per the germline V gene, CDR1 is SGHDN and CDR2 is FVKESK. The CDR3 spans 16 residues. The CDR3 DNA reads TGTGCCAGCAGCCAAGATGCAGGAAGCTCCTACAATGAGCAGTTCTTC. Its translation is CASSQDAGSSYNEQFF.